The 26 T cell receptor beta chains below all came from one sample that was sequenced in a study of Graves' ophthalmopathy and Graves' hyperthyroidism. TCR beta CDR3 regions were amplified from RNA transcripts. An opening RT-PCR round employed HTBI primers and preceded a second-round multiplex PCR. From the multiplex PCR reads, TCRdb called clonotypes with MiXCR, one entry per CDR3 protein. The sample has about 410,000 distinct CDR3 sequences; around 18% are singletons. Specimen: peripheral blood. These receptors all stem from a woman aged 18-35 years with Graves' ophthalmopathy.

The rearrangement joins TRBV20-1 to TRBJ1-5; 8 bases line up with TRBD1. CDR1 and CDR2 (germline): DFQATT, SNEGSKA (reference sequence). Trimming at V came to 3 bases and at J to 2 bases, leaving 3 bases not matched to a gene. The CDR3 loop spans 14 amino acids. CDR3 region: CSAREQGGNQPQHF. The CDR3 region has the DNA TGCAGTGCTAGGGAACAGGGGGGCAATCAGCCCCAGCATTTT.

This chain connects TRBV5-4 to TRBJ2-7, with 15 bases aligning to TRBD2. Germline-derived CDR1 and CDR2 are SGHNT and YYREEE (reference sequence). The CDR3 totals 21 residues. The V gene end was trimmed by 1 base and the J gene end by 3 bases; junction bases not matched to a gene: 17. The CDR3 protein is CASSLMGGLAGGKGTIYEQYF. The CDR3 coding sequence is TGTGCCAGCAGCTTGATGGGGGGACTAGCGGGAGGAAAAGGTACTATCTACGAGCAGTACTTC.

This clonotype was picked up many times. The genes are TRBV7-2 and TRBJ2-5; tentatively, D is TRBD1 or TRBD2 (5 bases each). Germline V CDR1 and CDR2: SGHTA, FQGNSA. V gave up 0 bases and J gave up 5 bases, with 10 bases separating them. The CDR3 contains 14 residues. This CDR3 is CASSLAVRGETQYF. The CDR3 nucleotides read TGTGCCAGCAGCTTAGCAGTGAGGGGTGAGACCCAGTACTTC.

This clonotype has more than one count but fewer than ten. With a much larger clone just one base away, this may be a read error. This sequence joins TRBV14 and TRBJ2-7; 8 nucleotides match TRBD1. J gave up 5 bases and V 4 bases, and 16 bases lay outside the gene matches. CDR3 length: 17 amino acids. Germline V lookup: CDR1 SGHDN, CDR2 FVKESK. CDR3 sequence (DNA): TGTGCCAGCAGCCGAGACAGAGGGGAGACAGGGGACAACGAGCAGTACTTC. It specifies CASSRDRGETGDNEQYF.

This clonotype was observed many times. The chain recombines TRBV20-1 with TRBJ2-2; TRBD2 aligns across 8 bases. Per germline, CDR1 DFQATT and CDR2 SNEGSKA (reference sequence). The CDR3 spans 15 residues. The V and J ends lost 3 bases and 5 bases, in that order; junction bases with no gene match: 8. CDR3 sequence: CSARKSGRFTGELFF. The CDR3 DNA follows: TGCAGTGCTAGGAAAAGCGGGAGATTTACCGGGGAGCTGTTTTTT.

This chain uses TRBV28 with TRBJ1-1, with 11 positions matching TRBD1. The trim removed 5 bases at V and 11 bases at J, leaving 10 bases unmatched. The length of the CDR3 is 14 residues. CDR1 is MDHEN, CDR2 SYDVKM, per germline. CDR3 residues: CASSDRTGGEDAFF. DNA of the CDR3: TGTGCCAGCAGTGACCGGACAGGGGGCGAGGACGCTTTCTTT.

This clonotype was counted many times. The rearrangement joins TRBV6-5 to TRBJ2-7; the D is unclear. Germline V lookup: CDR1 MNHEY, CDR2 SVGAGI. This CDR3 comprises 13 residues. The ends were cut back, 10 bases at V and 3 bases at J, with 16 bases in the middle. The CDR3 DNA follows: TGTGCCACCACGCCCGGGCCGCTCTACGAGCAGTACTTC. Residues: CATTPGPLYEQYF.

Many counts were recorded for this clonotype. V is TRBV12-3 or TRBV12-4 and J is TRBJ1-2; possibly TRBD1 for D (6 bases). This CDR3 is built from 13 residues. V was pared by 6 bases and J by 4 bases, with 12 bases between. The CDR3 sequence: CASSRDRFYGYTF. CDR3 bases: TGTGCCAGCAGCCGAGACAGGTTCTATGGCTACACCTTC.

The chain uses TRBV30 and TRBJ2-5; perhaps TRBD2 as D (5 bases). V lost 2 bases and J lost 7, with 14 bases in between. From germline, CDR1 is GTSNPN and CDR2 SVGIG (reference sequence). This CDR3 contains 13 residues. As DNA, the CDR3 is TGTGCCTGGAGTACCGGGCCCGCGGGGACCCAGTACTTC. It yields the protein CAWSTGPAGTQYF.

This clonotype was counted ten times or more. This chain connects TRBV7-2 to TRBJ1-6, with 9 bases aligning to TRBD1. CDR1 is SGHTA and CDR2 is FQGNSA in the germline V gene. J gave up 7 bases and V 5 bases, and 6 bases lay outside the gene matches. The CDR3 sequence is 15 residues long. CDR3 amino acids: CASSNRGQGNSPLHF. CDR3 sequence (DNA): TGTGCCAGCAGCAATAGGGGACAGGGCAATTCACCCCTCCACTTT.

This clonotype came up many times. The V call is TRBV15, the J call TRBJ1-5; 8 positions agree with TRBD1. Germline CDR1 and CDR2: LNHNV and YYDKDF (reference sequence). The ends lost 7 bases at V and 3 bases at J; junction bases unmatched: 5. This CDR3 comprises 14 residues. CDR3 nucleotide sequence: TGTGCCACCAAGGGGACAGGATACAATCAGCCCCAGCATTTT. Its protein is CATKGTGYNQPQHF.

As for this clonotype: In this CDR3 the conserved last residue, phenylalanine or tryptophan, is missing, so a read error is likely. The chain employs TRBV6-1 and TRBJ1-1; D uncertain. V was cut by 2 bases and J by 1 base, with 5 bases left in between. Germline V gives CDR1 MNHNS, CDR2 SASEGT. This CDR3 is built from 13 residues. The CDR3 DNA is TGTGCCAGCAGTGAACTCAGGAACACTGAAGCTTTCTCT. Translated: CASSELRNTEAFS.

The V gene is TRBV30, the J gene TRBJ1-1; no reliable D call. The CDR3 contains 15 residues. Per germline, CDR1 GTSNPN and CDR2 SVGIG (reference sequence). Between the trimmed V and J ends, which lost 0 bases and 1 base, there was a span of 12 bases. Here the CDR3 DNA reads TGTGCCTGGAGTGTCCCCGGATTTGCGAACACTGAAGCTTTCTTT. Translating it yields CAWSVPGFANTEAFF.

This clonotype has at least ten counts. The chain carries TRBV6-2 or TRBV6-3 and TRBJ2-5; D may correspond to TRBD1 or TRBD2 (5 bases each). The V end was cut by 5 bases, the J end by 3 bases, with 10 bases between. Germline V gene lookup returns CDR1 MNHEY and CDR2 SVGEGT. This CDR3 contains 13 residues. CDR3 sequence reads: CASSMGPKETQYF. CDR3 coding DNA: TGTGCCAGCAGTATGGGACCAAAAGAGACCCAGTACTTC.

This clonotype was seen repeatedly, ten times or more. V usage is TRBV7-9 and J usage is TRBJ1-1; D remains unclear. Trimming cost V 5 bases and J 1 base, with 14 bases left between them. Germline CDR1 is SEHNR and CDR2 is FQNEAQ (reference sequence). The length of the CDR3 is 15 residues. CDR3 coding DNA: TGTGCCAGCAGCCCGAGTCGGGGAAGGAACACTGAAGCTTTCTTT. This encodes CASSPSRGRNTEAFF.

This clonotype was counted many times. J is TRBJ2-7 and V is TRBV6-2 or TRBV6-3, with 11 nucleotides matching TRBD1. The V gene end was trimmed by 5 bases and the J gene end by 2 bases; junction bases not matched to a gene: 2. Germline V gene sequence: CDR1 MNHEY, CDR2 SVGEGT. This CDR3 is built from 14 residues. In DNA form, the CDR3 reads TGTGCCAGCAGTAAGGGACAGGGGGCCTACGAGCAGTACTTC. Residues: CASSKGQGAYEQYF.

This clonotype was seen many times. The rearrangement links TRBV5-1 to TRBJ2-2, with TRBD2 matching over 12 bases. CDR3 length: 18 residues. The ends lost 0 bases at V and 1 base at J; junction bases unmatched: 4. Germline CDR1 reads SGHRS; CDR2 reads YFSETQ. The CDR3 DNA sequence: TGCGCCAGCAGCTTGGGATTACTAGCGGGAGGGAACACCGGGGAGCTGTTTTTT. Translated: CASSLGLLAGGNTGELFF.

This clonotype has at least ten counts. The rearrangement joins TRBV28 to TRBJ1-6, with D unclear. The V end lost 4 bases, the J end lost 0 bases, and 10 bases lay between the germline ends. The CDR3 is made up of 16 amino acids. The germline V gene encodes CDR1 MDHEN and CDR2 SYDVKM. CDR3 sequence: CASSSRKSSYNSPLHF. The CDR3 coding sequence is TGTGCCAGCAGTTCCCGGAAGAGCTCCTATAATTCACCCCTCCACTTT. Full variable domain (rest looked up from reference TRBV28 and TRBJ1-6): DVKVTQSSRYLVKRTGEKVFLECVQDMDHENMFWYRQDPGLGLRLIYFSYDVKMKEKGDIPEGYSVSREKKERFSLILESASTNQTSMYLCASSSRKSSYNSPLHFGNGTRLTVT.

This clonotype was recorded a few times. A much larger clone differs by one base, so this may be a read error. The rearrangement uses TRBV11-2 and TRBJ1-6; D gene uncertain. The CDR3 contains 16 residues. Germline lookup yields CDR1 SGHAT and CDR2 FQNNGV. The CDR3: CANSLLPPGNNSPLHF. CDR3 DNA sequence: TGTGCCAACAGCTTACTCCCCCCGGGAAATAATTCACCCCTCCACTTT.

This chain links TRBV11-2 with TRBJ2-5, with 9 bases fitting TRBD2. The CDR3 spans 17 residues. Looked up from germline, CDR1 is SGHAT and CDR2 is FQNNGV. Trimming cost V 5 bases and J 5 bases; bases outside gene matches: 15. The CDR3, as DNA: TGTGCCAGCAGCACCGGCGCGGGAGGGCCTACTTATGAGACCCAGTACTTC. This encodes CASSTGAGGPTYETQYF.

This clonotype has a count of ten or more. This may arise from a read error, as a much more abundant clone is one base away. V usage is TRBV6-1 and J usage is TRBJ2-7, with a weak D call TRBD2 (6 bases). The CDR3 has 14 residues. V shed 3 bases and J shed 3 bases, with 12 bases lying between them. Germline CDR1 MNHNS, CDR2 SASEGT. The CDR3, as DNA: TGTGCCAGCAGTGATTTGGCGGGGCTCTACGAGCAGTACTTC. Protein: CASSDLAGLYEQYF.

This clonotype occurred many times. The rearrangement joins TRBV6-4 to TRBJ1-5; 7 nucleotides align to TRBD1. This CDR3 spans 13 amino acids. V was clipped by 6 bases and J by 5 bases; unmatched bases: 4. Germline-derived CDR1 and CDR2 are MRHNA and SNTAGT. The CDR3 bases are TGTGCCAGCAGCCGGGACAGCGATCAGCCCCAGCATTTT. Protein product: CASSRDSDQPQHF.

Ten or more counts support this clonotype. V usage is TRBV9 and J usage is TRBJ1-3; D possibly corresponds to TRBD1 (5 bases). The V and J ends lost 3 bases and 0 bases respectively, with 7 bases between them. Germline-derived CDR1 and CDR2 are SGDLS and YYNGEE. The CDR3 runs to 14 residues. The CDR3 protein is CASSGGGSGNTIYF. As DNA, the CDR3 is TGTGCCAGCAGCGGCGGGGGCTCTGGAAACACCATATATTTT.

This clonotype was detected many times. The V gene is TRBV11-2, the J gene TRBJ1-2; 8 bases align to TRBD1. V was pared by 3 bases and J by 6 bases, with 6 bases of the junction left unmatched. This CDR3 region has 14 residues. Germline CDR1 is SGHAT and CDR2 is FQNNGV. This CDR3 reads CASSFGQGVDGYTF. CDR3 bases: TGTGCCAGCAGCTTCGGACAGGGAGTAGATGGCTACACCTTC.

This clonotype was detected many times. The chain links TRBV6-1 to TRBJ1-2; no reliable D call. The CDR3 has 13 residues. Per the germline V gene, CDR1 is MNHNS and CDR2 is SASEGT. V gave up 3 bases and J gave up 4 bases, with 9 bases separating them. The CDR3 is CASSESETYGYTF. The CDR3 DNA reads TGTGCCAGCAGTGAGTCAGAAACCTATGGCTACACCTTC.

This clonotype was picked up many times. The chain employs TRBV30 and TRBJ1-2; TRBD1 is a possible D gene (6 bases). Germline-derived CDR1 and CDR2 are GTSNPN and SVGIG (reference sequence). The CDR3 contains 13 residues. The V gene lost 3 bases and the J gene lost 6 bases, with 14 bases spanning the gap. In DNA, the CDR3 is TGTGCCTGGAGGGCTACTGGACAGCATGGCTACACCTTC. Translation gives CAWRATGQHGYTF.